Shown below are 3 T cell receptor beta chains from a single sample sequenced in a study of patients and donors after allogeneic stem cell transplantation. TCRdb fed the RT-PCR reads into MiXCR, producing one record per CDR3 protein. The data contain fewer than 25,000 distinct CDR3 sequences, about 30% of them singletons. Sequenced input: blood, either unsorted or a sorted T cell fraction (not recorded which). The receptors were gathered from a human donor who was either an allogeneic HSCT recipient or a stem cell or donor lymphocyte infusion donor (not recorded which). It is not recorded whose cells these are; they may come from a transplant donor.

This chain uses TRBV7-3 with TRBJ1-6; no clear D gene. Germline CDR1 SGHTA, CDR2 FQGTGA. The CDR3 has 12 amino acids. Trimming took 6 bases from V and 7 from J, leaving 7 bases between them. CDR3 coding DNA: TGTGCCAGCAGGAGTGGGAATTCACCCCTCCACTTT. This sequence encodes CASRSGNSPLHF.

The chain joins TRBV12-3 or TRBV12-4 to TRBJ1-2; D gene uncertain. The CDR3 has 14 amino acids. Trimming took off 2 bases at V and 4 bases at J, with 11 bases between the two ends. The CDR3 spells CASSLSAQAYGYTF. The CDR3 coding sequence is TGTGCCAGCAGTTTAAGCGCGCAGGCCTATGGCTACACCTTC.

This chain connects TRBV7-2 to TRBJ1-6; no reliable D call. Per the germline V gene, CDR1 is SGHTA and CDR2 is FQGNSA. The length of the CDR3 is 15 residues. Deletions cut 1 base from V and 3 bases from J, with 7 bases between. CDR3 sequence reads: CASSLDGLYNSPLHF. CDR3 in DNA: TGTGCCAGCAGCTTAGACGGGCTCTATAATTCACCCCTCCACTTT.